A selection of T cell receptor beta chains follows, all from one sample in a study of patients and donors after allogeneic stem cell transplantation. A single record per CDR3 protein comes from TCRdb applying MiXCR to the RT-PCR reads. The data show 800,000 to 1,000,000 distinct CDR3 sequences, more than 15% seen once. The sequenced sample was blood, either unsorted or a sorted T cell fraction (not recorded which). These receptors all stem from a human donor who was either an allogeneic HSCT recipient or a stem cell or donor lymphocyte infusion donor (not recorded which). It is not recorded whose cells these are; they may come from a transplant donor. Both conserved end residues are part of each CDR3. Fields, in order: CDR3 protein, CDR3 DNA, J gene, clone size, V gene, CDR3 length, D gene. A D gene is named only where the DNA matches it firmly. Rows give clone size only sometimes, using once, few, many, or a class for an expanded clone.

CDR3aa: CSASRTAAIREETQYF
CDR3nt: TGCAGTGCTAGCCGGACCGCGGCAATTCGAGAAGAGACCCAGTACTTC
j_gene: TRBJ2-5
abundance: .
v_gene: TRBV20-1
len: 16
d_gene: .

CDR3aa: CASSLAIGTGTYEQYF
CDR3nt: TGTGCCAGCAGTTTAGCGATCGGGACAGGGACGTACGAGCAGTACTTC
j_gene: TRBJ2-7
abundance: few
v_gene: TRBV12-3/TRBV12-4
len: 16
d_gene: TRBD1

CDR3aa: CASSYTTSGVTGELFF
CDR3nt: TGTGCCAGCAGTTACACGACTAGCGGGGTTACCGGGGAGCTGTTTTTT
j_gene: TRBJ2-2
abundance: .
v_gene: TRBV6-2/TRBV6-3
len: 16
d_gene: TRBD2

CDR3aa: CASSNPGPLRTGELFF
CDR3nt: TGCGCCAGCAGCAACCCCGGGCCTTTACGTACCGGGGAGCTGTTTTTT
j_gene: TRBJ2-2
abundance: few
v_gene: TRBV5-1
len: 16
d_gene: .

CDR3aa: CASSPGTSGYHEQFF
CDR3nt: TGTGCCAGCAGTCCCGGGACTAGCGGGTATCATGAGCAGTTCTTC
j_gene: TRBJ2-1
abundance: .
v_gene: TRBV27
len: 15
d_gene: TRBD2

CDR3aa: CASSPDRGNGYTF
CDR3nt: TGTGCCAGCTCCCCGGACAGGGGAAATGGCTACACCTTC
j_gene: TRBJ1-2
abundance: .
v_gene: TRBV18
len: 13
d_gene: TRBD1

CDR3aa: CSARLAASNQPQHF
CDR3nt: TGCAGTGCTAGGTTGGCCGCCAGCAATCAGCCCCAGCATTTT
j_gene: TRBJ1-5
abundance: few
v_gene: TRBV20-1
len: 14
d_gene: .

CDR3aa: CASTPTGGARNTEAFF
CDR3nt: TGCGCCAGCACCCCTACAGGGGGGGCACGGAACACTGAAGCTTTCTTT
j_gene: TRBJ1-1
abundance: many
v_gene: TRBV5-1
len: 16
d_gene: TRBD1

CDR3aa: CASSLAGAGKTDTQYF
CDR3nt: TGTGCCAGCAGCTTAGCCGGGGCAGGGAAAACGGATACGCAGTATTTT
j_gene: TRBJ2-3
abundance: .
v_gene: TRBV11-2
len: 16
d_gene: .

CDR3aa: CASSFPYSGNTIYF
CDR3nt: TGTGCCAGTAGCTTCCCATACTCTGGAAACACCATATATTTT
j_gene: TRBJ1-3
abundance: .
v_gene: TRBV7-8
len: 14
d_gene: .

CDR3aa: CSVVLLGGNQPQHF
CDR3nt: TGCAGCGTTGTTCTCCTAGGAGGCAATCAGCCCCAGCATTTT
j_gene: TRBJ1-5
abundance: .
v_gene: TRBV29-1
len: 14
d_gene: .

CDR3aa: CASSLDLRQAAFF
CDR3nt: TGTGCCAGCAGCTTAGATTTAAGGCAGGCAGCTTTCTTT
j_gene: TRBJ1-1
abundance: few
v_gene: TRBV7-2
len: 13
d_gene: .

CDR3aa: CASSLRNPGELFF
CDR3nt: TGTGCCAGCAGTTTGCGGAATCCCGGGGAGCTGTTTTTT
j_gene: TRBJ2-2
abundance: few
v_gene: TRBV12-3/TRBV12-4
len: 13
d_gene: .

CDR3aa: CASSSEGRVTNQPQHF
CDR3nt: TGTGCCAGCAGCTCCGAGGGCAGAGTTACCAATCAGCCCCAGCATTTT
j_gene: TRBJ1-5
abundance: .
v_gene: TRBV7-2
len: 16
d_gene: .

CDR3aa: CASSPSTANTEAFF
CDR3nt: TGTGCCAGCTCACCAAGTACGGCGAACACTGAAGCTTTCTTT
j_gene: TRBJ1-1
abundance: .
v_gene: TRBV18
len: 14
d_gene: .

CDR3aa: CATSGRAGGNEQFF
CDR3nt: TGTGCCACCAGTGGTCGGGCCGGCGGAAATGAGCAGTTCTTC
j_gene: TRBJ2-1
abundance: .
v_gene: TRBV24-1
len: 14
d_gene: .

CDR3aa: CASSTDSGYTF
CDR3nt: TGTGCCAGCAGCACAGACAGCGGCTACACCTTC
j_gene: TRBJ1-2
abundance: many
v_gene: TRBV12-3/TRBV12-4
len: 11
d_gene: .

CDR3aa: CASSLGVGNMNTEAFF
CDR3nt: TGTGCCAGCAGCTTAGGGGTCGGGAATATGAACACTGAAGCTTTCTTT
j_gene: TRBJ1-1
abundance: .
v_gene: TRBV7-8
len: 16
d_gene: .

CDR3aa: CAWSAGEGSGNTIYF
CDR3nt: TGTGCCTGGAGTGCCGGTGAAGGCTCTGGAAACACCATATATTTT
j_gene: TRBJ1-3
abundance: .
v_gene: TRBV30
len: 15
d_gene: .

CDR3aa: CASSWGNRVGGYTF
CDR3nt: TGCGCCAGCAGCTGGGGGAACAGGGTCGGTGGCTACACCTTC
j_gene: TRBJ1-2
abundance: few
v_gene: TRBV5-1
len: 14
d_gene: .

CDR3aa: CASSVGGSDQPQHF
CDR3nt: TGTGCCAGCAGCGTCGGAGGATCCGATCAGCCCCAGCATTTT
j_gene: TRBJ1-5
abundance: few
v_gene: TRBV9
len: 14
d_gene: .

CDR3aa: CASSRQGRSYNEQFF
CDR3nt: TGCGCCAGCAGCCGACAGGGGAGGTCCTACAATGAGCAGTTCTTC
j_gene: TRBJ2-1
abundance: .
v_gene: TRBV4-1
len: 15
d_gene: TRBD1

CDR3aa: CASSLLGVAKNIQYF
CDR3nt: TGTGCCAGCAGCTTACTGGGGGTGGCCAAAAACATTCAGTACTTC
j_gene: TRBJ2-4
abundance: .
v_gene: TRBV7-9
len: 15
d_gene: .

CDR3aa: CSARPTGIDTQYF
CDR3nt: TGCAGTGCTAGACCAACAGGGATTGACACGCAGTATTTT
j_gene: TRBJ2-3
abundance: .
v_gene: TRBV20-1
len: 13
d_gene: .

CDR3aa: CASSLVRGVNEQFF
CDR3nt: TGTGCCAGCAGTTTAGTACGGGGCGTCAATGAGCAGTTCTTC
j_gene: TRBJ2-1
abundance: few
v_gene: TRBV12-3/TRBV12-4
len: 14
d_gene: .

CDR3aa: CASTIGVMGFSNQPRHF
CDR3nt: TGTGCCAGCACCATTGGGGTTATGGGGTTTAGCAATCAGCCCCGGCATTTT
j_gene: TRBJ1-5
abundance: .
v_gene: TRBV12-3/TRBV12-4
len: 17
d_gene: .

CDR3aa: CASSQIAGGTTDTQYF
CDR3nt: TGTGCCAGCAGCCAAATAGCGGGGGGGACCACAGATACGCAGTATTTT
j_gene: TRBJ2-3
abundance: few
v_gene: TRBV4-2
len: 16
d_gene: TRBD2

CDR3aa: CAWSSGWGGANVLTF
CDR3nt: TGTGCCTGGAGTTCGGGGTGGGGAGGGGCCAACGTCCTGACTTTC
j_gene: TRBJ2-6
abundance: once
v_gene: TRBV30
len: 15
d_gene: .

CDR3aa: CASSQSTGQLYEQYF
CDR3nt: TGTGCCAGCAGCCAGTCAACAGGGCAACTCTACGAGCAGTACTTC
j_gene: TRBJ2-7
abundance: .
v_gene: TRBV11-2
len: 15
d_gene: .

CDR3aa: CASRTLEGNQPQHF
CDR3nt: TGTGCCAGCAGGACCCTAGAGGGCAATCAGCCCCAGCATTTT
j_gene: TRBJ1-5
abundance: .
v_gene: TRBV6-1
len: 14
d_gene: .

CDR3aa: CASSQRQGIYGYTF
CDR3nt: TGTGCCAGCAGTCAAAGACAGGGTATCTATGGCTACACCTTC
j_gene: TRBJ1-2
abundance: many
v_gene: TRBV12-3/TRBV12-4
len: 14
d_gene: TRBD1

CDR3aa: CASSPLSNTGELFF
CDR3nt: TGTGCCAGCTCACCCTTGTCGAACACCGGGGAGCTGTTTTTT
j_gene: TRBJ2-2
abundance: few
v_gene: TRBV18
len: 14
d_gene: .

CDR3aa: CSSTPNRAGTYEQYF
CDR3nt: TGTTCCAGCACCCCCAACAGGGCTGGGACCTACGAGCAGTACTTC
j_gene: TRBJ2-7
abundance: .
v_gene: TRBV9
len: 15
d_gene: .

CDR3aa: CAIRGAPADYGYTF
CDR3nt: TGTGCCATCAGGGGCGCACCCGCGGACTATGGCTACACCTTC
j_gene: TRBJ1-2
abundance: few
v_gene: TRBV10-3
len: 14
d_gene: .

CDR3aa: CASSPHLSNTEAFF
CDR3nt: TGTGCCAGCAGCCCACATCTCTCGAACACTGAAGCTTTCTTT
j_gene: TRBJ1-1
abundance: .
v_gene: TRBV12-3/TRBV12-4
len: 14
d_gene: .

CDR3aa: CASRWGGRLQETQYF
CDR3nt: TGTGCCAGCAGGTGGGGGGGGCGACTCCAAGAGACCCAGTACTTC
j_gene: TRBJ2-5
abundance: .
v_gene: TRBV12-3/TRBV12-4
len: 15
d_gene: .

CDR3aa: CASSLGTGGSSYNEQFF
CDR3nt: TGTGCCAGCAGTCTCGGGACAGGGGGAAGCTCCTACAATGAGCAGTTCTTC
j_gene: TRBJ2-1
abundance: few
v_gene: TRBV12-3/TRBV12-4
len: 17
d_gene: TRBD1

CDR3aa: CASNDDRSANTGELFF
CDR3nt: TGTGCCAGCAATGATGACAGGTCTGCGAACACCGGGGAGCTGTTTTTT
j_gene: TRBJ2-2
abundance: .
v_gene: TRBV9
len: 16
d_gene: .

CDR3aa: CASSVLGSPLHF
CDR3nt: TGTGCCAGCAGCGTGCTAGGTTCACCCCTCCACTTT
j_gene: TRBJ1-6
abundance: few
v_gene: TRBV7-9
len: 12
d_gene: .

CDR3aa: CASSPIDTSGNTIYF
CDR3nt: TGTGCCAGCTCACCAATCGACACCTCTGGAAACACCATATATTTT
j_gene: TRBJ1-3
abundance: .
v_gene: TRBV18
len: 15
d_gene: .

CDR3aa: CASTSRTGDMNTEAFF
CDR3nt: TGTGCCAGCACCTCGCGGACAGGGGATATGAACACTGAAGCTTTCTTT
j_gene: TRBJ1-1
abundance: .
v_gene: TRBV25-1
len: 16
d_gene: TRBD1

CDR3aa: CATSRDLQAYEQYF
CDR3nt: TGTGCCACCAGCAGAGATTTGCAGGCCTACGAGCAGTACTTC
j_gene: TRBJ2-7
abundance: .
v_gene: TRBV15
len: 14
d_gene: .

CDR3aa: CASSLAGRDRSPLHF
CDR3nt: TGTGCCAGCAGTTTAGCGGGCAGGGATCGGTCACCCCTCCACTTT
j_gene: TRBJ1-6
abundance: .
v_gene: TRBV12-3/TRBV12-4
len: 15
d_gene: .

CDR3aa: CATSRDNGPSETQYF
CDR3nt: TGTGCCACCAGCAGGGATAACGGGCCTTCGGAGACCCAGTACTTC
j_gene: TRBJ2-5
abundance: .
v_gene: TRBV15
len: 15
d_gene: .

CDR3aa: CSAREGTGGTEAFF
CDR3nt: TGCAGTGCTAGAGAAGGGACAGGGGGCACTGAAGCTTTCTTT
j_gene: TRBJ1-1
abundance: few
v_gene: TRBV20-1
len: 14
d_gene: TRBD1